This T cell receptor (beta chain) was sequenced in a study of CD8+ T cells in alopecia areata. Background on the study: Treated patients were dosed with oral tofacitinib, taking 5 to 10 mg twice daily.

It was cDNA, reverse transcribed from extracted RNA, that served as the sequencing template. Repertoires were generated with immunoSEQ multiplex PCR, while TCRdb's copy carries only in-frame clones and drops some. There are 110,000 to 150,000 clones in the sample; 40% to 55% occur only once, and 0.95% to 1% lies in the top ten. CDR1 SQVTM and CDR2 ANQGSEA come from the germline V gene. V gave up 6 bases and J gave up 5 bases, with 13 bases separating them. The CDR3 is 12 amino acids. The chain has TRBV29-1 and TRBJ1-2; D remains ambiguous. The clonotype was recovered from a human donor with alopecia areata. This material consisted of CD4+ T cells sorted from blood, taken at week 0. CDR3 loop: CSVGGEGYGYTF. In DNA, the CDR3 is TGCAGCGTGGGCGGGGAGGGATATGGCTACACCTTC.